This entry is about one TCR beta chain. Its antigen is unknown. Nothing much larger sits one base from this clone, and base qualities are not available. TCRbeta CDR3 regions were amplified from genomic DNA by means of the immunoSEQ Assay, a bias-controlled multiplex PCR. The source study handled its data this way. The number of nucleated cells in each sample was estimated from the amplification of reference gene primers within the assay. To quantify the absolute abundance of each unique TCRbeta CDR3 rearrangement, sequence reads were collapsed and filtered. For each sample, productive Simpson clonality was calculated by taking the square root of Simpson's diversity index across productive rearrangements. Entries here come from immuneACCESS through TCRdb and include only in-frame sequences with V and J called. Some clones fail to appear in such tables; in the studies checked, an unresolved V gene covers under half of the shortfall, and the cause of the remainder is unknown. V, J and clone size derive from that table, while D and trimming were established from the DNA sequence. Across this sample there are 150,000 to 170,000 clones, with roughly 80% seen only once. Around 7.8% of the sample comes from the top ten.

Participants in the prospective study were enrolled through a virtual design, were aged roughly 18 to 95 years, and lived in 24 United States geographic areas. In the prospective study, cohorts were assigned on the basis of participant-reported clinical history obtained from a screening survey and a study questionnaire. For ImmuneRACE Cohort 3, a participant was defined as recovered based on two consecutive negative NP/OP PCR tests, clearance by a healthcare professional, or resolution of symptoms. Each participant in the prospective study had whole blood, serum and a nasopharyngeal or oropharyngeal swab collected by mobile phlebotomists. Participants in the prospective study had the option to provide additional blood draws and questionnaires over a roughly two-month period. Prospective study blood samples were shipped either frozen or at room temperature before DNA extraction. The data were taken from a study of blood T cell repertoires in COVID-19 (dated by TCRdb to the early 2020s). For the study in its entirety: Samples from collaborators originated in the United States, Italy and Spain and spanned both the acute and convalescent phases of COVID-19. The material from the prospective study consisted of cDNA or gDNA derived from T cells, B-cell-depleted T cells, or PBMCs. The dataset comprised deeply sampled blood TCRbeta repertoires from subjects exposed to, actively infected with, or recovered from COVID-19. A freely available public database, intended as a resource for researchers studying the immune response to SARS-CoV-2, is where the repertoires were released. The samples were drawn from the first 160 participants of the ongoing ImmuneRACE study and from some 1,300 subjects provided by 6 global collaborators. The sample metadata nearly always contained a de-identified subject ID, COVID-19 status, age in years and sex. HLA class I and class II types, where available, came from metadata supplied by the sample provider rather than from assay-based typing.

The germline V gene (reference sequence) supplies CDR1 LNHDA and CDR2 SQIVND. Spanning cysteine to phenylalanine, the CDR3 consists of 15 amino acids. Only CDR3 DNA is held: 45 bases, read in frame from base 1. V is pared back by 6 bases and J by 2 bases, with 14 bases lying between the germline termini. Overall results and qualifications from the work: The amount of clinical and demographic metadata varied by source and participant and was provided uncurated.

The chain employs TRBV19 and TRBJ1-5; the D region possibly corresponds to TRBD1 (5 bases align). Material: PBMCs or T cells enriched from blood (not recorded which). The source is a man between 50 and 59 years old who had recovered from COVID-19. The nucleotide sequence reads TGTGCCAGTAGACAAAGACAGAGCGGCAATCAGCCCCAGCATTTT. Translated, it gives CASRQRQSGNQPQHF.